One sample yielded the 12 T cell receptor beta chains listed below, sequenced in a study of T cell changes during pregnancy in multiple sclerosis. Here immunoSEQ multiplex PCR was the method, and the copy in TCRdb shows in-frame clones only, minus some. Here the sample spans around 63,000 clones, about nine tenths being singletons. This material consisted of peripheral blood, taken after pregnancy. All receptors come from a female donor in good health, enrolled as a control in a pregnancy study.

V and J are TRBV10-3 and TRBJ1-2; 10 bases agree with TRBD1. Germline trimming cut 7 bases from V and 2 bases from J; bases unmatched to any gene: 7. In germline, CDR1 is ENHRY, CDR2 SYGVKD. The CDR3 consists of 15 residues. The CDR3: CAITASTGGNYGYTF. The CDR3 DNA reads TGTGCCATCACCGCGTCGACAGGGGGCAACTATGGCTACACCTTC.

Concerning this clone: This CDR3 is also generated by other DNA sequences in the sample. The chain recombines TRBV7-2 with TRBJ2-5; TRBD2 aligns across 9 bases. Germline V lookup: CDR1 SGHTA, CDR2 FQGNSA. The J segment lost 5 bases and the V segment lost 3 bases, leaving 7 bases of the junction unmatched. CDR3 length: 15 amino acids. The DNA of the CDR3 is TGTGCCAGCAGCTTCCCTAGCGGGGTAATGGAGACCCAGTACTTC. This translates into CASSFPSGVMETQYF.

This clone has just one count. V gene TRBV13 combines with J gene TRBJ2-3, with 8 positions matching TRBD2. The CDR3 contains 13 residues. V lost 8 bases, J lost 4 bases, and 5 bases stayed unmatched. Germline V gene data show CDR1 as PRHDT and CDR2 as FYEKMQ (reference sequence). The CDR3 bases are TGTGCCAGCTTACCGGGGGGGGCAGATACGCAGTATTTT. This gives the protein CASLPGGADTQYF.

For the CDR3, the DNA is TGTGCCAGCAGCACACGTAGGACCCGGGAGAAGGGGGAAAAACTGTTTTTT. Residues: CASSTRRTREKGEKLFF. The rearrangement uses TRBV7-6 and TRBJ1-4; maybe TRBD1 (5 bases). The germline V gene encodes CDR1 SGHVS and CDR2 FNYEAQ. The CDR3 sequence is 17 residues long. Trimming pared 5 bases from V and 8 bases from J, leaving 24 bases between.

The gene calls are TRBV2 and TRBJ1-6; 9 nucleotides align to TRBD1. V lost 5 bases to trimming and J lost 9 bases; unmatched junction nucleotides: 5. In germline, CDR1 is SNHLY, CDR2 FYNNEI. The CDR3 extends over 14 amino acids. CDR3 bases: TGTGCCAGCAGTTCCGGGACAGGGACTTCACCCCTCCACTTT. Translation gives CASSSGTGTSPLHF.

This chain joins TRBV13 and TRBJ2-5, with 12 nucleotides matching TRBD2. V lost 0 bases to trimming and J lost 4 bases; unmatched junction nucleotides: 6. In germline, CDR1 is PRHDT, CDR2 FYEKMQ (reference sequence). The CDR3 has 17 residues. The CDR3 here is CASSLGPTSGGLETQYF. Written as DNA, the CDR3 is TGTGCCAGCAGCTTAGGCCCCACTAGCGGGGGGCTAGAGACCCAGTACTTC.

The chain couples TRBV5-1 to TRBJ1-1, with D possibly TRBD1 on 6 matching bases. V gave up 5 bases and J gave up 0 bases, with 26 bases separating them. CDR1 is SGHRS, CDR2 YFSETQ, per germline. This CDR3 has 19 amino acids. In DNA, the CDR3 is TGCGCCAGCAGGGGTTCATTTTCTCAAAAACAGGGCATGAACACTGAAGCTTTCTTT. It translates to CASRGSFSQKQGMNTEAFF.

The chain carries TRBV30 and TRBJ2-5; tentatively, D is TRBD2 (5 bases). Germline loops: CDR1 GTSNPN, CDR2 SVGIG (reference sequence). The CDR3 loop spans 12 amino acids. The germline V and J ends were trimmed by 4 bases and 4 bases, with 10 bases remaining between them. The CDR3 coding sequence is TGTGCCTGGACACCGAGGGTAGAGACCCAGTACTTC. As protein: CAWTPRVETQYF.

This clone has just one count. The gene calls are TRBV30 and TRBJ2-7; 13 bases match TRBD2. Germline-derived CDR1 and CDR2 are GTSNPN and SVGIG (reference sequence). V dropped 0 bases and J dropped 5; count of bases not matched to a gene: 4. The CDR3 loop spans 15 amino acids. The chain's CDR3 is CAWSVGLAGVNEQYF. In DNA, the CDR3 is TGTGCCTGGAGTGTAGGACTAGCGGGGGTGAACGAGCAGTACTTC.

V and J are TRBV9 and TRBJ2-2; the D is unclear. The V end was cut by 3 bases, the J end by 1 base, with 10 bases between. The V gene's germline CDR1 is SGDLS and CDR2 YYNGEE. This CDR3 region has 15 residues. CDR3 sequence (DNA): TGTGCCAGCAGCGGACTGACTCTGAACACCGGGGAGCTGTTTTTT. It translates to CASSGLTLNTGELFF.

The sample holds a few counts of this clone. The V and J genes are TRBV27 and TRBJ1-2; TRBD1 aligns across 10 bases. CDR1 is MNHEY and CDR2 is SMNVEV in the germline V gene (reference sequence). There are 15 residues in the CDR3. V shed 4 bases and J 8 bases; nucleotides not matched to a gene: 10. As DNA, the CDR3 is TGTGCCAGCAGTTCCCTAACGACAGGGGGCAAGGGCTACACCTTC. This codes for CASSSLTTGGKGYTF.

This chain joins TRBV5-6 and TRBJ2-4; TRBD1 aligns across 8 bases. Germline loops: CDR1 SGHDT, CDR2 YYEEEE. The CDR3 spans 15 residues. V shed 4 bases, J shed 6 bases, and the junction held 9 bases outside the gene matches. The CDR3 bases are TGTGCCAGCAGCCTGCCGGGACAGGAGGTAAACATTCAGTACTTC. Encoded protein: CASSLPGQEVNIQYF.